The present TCR beta chain was sequenced within a study of OX40 agonist ivuxolimab in advanced cancers. The repertoire was sequenced with immunoSEQ multiplex PCR; TCRdb's copy has only in-frame clones and lacks some. The sample carries 65,000 to 85,000 clones, about 90% recorded once. The CDR3 loop spans 13 amino acids. Germline-derived CDR1 and CDR2 are SGHDT and YYEEEE. The V end was cut by 5 bases, the J end by 8 bases, with 14 bases between. The sequence derives from an adult with an advanced solid tumor such as melanoma, head and neck, liver or kidney cancer. The sample was CD4+ or CD8+ T cells sorted from blood, taken in a trial of the OX40 agonist ivuxolimab. J is TRBJ2-1 and V is TRBV5-6; D is possibly TRBD1 (6 bases). Written as DNA, the CDR3 is TGTGCCAGCAGAAGGTCAGGGGCCGATGAGCAGTTCTTC. Its protein product is CASRRSGADEQFF.